Below, 30 T cell receptor beta chains from the same sample are listed, as sequenced in a study of blood T cell repertoires in COVID-19. Sequencing used immunoSEQ multiplex PCR; TCRdb keeps in-frame clones, though not all of them. The table shows 250,000 to 400,000 clones, with roughly 90% occurring only once. The material sequenced was peripheral blood. Receptors were obtained from a woman aged 25-40 years with COVID-19, enrolled during active disease.

This chain uses TRBV5-1 with TRBJ2-3; 7 bases are a match to TRBD1. In germline, CDR1 is SGHRS, CDR2 YFSETQ. Trimming cost V 3 bases and J 1 base; bases outside gene matches: 17. There are 19 residues in the CDR3. CDR3 DNA: TGCGCCAGCAGCTCCACAGGGGCTCGGGGCGGAAGCGGCACAGATACGCAGTATTTT. Residues: CASSSTGARGGSGTDTQYF.

This rearrangement joins TRBV4-1 to TRBJ2-5, with TRBD2 identical over 13 bases. With 0 bases clipped from V and 1 base from J, the junction kept 2 bases outside the gene matches. Germline V gene lookup returns CDR1 MGHRA and CDR2 YSYEKL. The CDR3 runs to 17 residues. This CDR3 reads CASSQDRTSGSQETQYF. Written as DNA, the CDR3 is TGCGCCAGCAGCCAAGACCGGACTAGCGGGAGCCAAGAGACCCAGTACTTC.

The chain is built from TRBV7-9 and TRBJ1-4; 7 bases fit TRBD1. Germline CDR1 reads SEHNR; CDR2 reads FQNEAQ (reference sequence). CDR3 length: 14 amino acids. V shed 3 bases, J shed 5 bases, and the junction held 3 bases outside the gene matches. The CDR3 nucleotides read TGTGCCAGCAGCTTTCAGGGGGAAAATGAAAAACTGTTTTTT. This codes for CASSFQGENEKLFF.

V gene TRBV4-1 combines with J gene TRBJ2-1; 7 nucleotides align to TRBD2. This CDR3 comprises 15 residues. After removal of 0 bases from V and 8 bases from J, the junction contained 7 bases not matched to a gene. Germline loops: CDR1 MGHRA, CDR2 YSYEKL. CDR3 sequence: CASSQEGGRGDEQFF. As DNA, the CDR3 is TGCGCCAGCAGCCAAGAAGGCGGGAGAGGGGATGAGCAGTTCTTC.

This chain uses TRBV18 with TRBJ2-2; D gene ambiguous. Trimming shortened V by 6 bases and J by 2 bases, and 4 bases separated the two germline ends. Per germline, CDR1 KGHSH and CDR2 LQKENI. This CDR3 spans 12 amino acids. The CDR3 DNA follows: TGTGCCAGCTCGCGAAACACCGGGGAGCTGTTTTTT. This codes for CASSRNTGELFF. Full variable domain (remainder filled in from reference TRBV18 and TRBJ2-2): NAGVMQNPRHLVRRRGQEARLRCSPMKGHSHVYWYRQLPEEGLKFMVYLQKENIIDESGMPKERFSAEFPKEGPSILRIQQVVRGDSAAYFCASSRNTGELFFGEGSRLTVL.

The chain uses TRBV3-1 (or the pseudogene TRBV3-2) and TRBJ2-2, with 10 bases matching TRBD2. Germline lookup yields CDR1 LGHDT and CDR2 YNNKEL (reference sequence). CDR3 length: 17 residues. Losses at the gene ends were 3 bases for V and 0 bases for J; bases not matched to a gene: 4. The CDR3, as DNA: TGTGCCAGCAGCCATACTAGCGGGACAACGAACACCGGGGAGCTGTTTTTT. This sequence encodes CASSHTSGTTNTGELFF.

The chain uses TRBV19 and TRBJ1-1; 9 nucleotides agree with TRBD1. V shed 3 bases, J shed 2 bases, and the junction held 7 bases outside the gene matches. The V gene's germline CDR1 is LNHDA and CDR2 SQIVND (reference sequence). The CDR3 is 16 amino acids. The CDR3 loop is CASSIGTGTLNTEAFF. CDR3 nucleotides: TGTGCCAGTAGTATTGGGACAGGGACCCTCAACACTGAAGCTTTCTTT.

The CDR3 DNA sequence: TGTGCCAGTAGTATTTCCCTGAACACCGGGGAGCTGTTTTTT. Its protein is CASSISLNTGELFF. The chain employs TRBV19 and TRBJ2-2; D is undetermined. Deletions cut 3 bases from V and 1 base from J, with 6 bases between. The length of the CDR3 is 14 residues. The germline V gene encodes CDR1 LNHDA and CDR2 SQIVND (reference sequence). The whole variable domain, remainder taken from reference TRBV19 and TRBJ2-2, is DGGITQSPKYLFRKEGQNVTLSCEQNLNHDAMYWYRQDPGQGLRLIYYSQIVNDFQKGDIAEGYSVSREKKESFPLTVTSAQKNPTAFYLCASSISLNTGELFFGEGSRLTVL.

J is TRBJ1-2 and V is TRBV19; D remains ambiguous. V lost 7 bases to trimming and J lost 4 bases, with 19 bases between them. Germline V lookup: CDR1 LNHDA, CDR2 SQIVND (reference sequence). There are 15 residues in the CDR3. This CDR3 is CASTSRLHSTYGYTF. In DNA, the CDR3 is TGTGCCAGTACCTCCCGCCTTCATAGTACCTATGGCTACACCTTC.

This sequence joins TRBV28 and TRBJ1-6; D perhaps matches TRBD1 (5 bases). The CDR3 contains 14 residues. In germline, CDR1 is MDHEN, CDR2 SYDVKM. Trimming removed 2 bases from V and 6 bases from J, with 8 bases in between. In DNA form, the CDR3 reads TGTGCCAGCAGTTTAGGGGCCGCTAATTCACCCCTCCACTTT. Protein sequence: CASSLGAANSPLHF. Full variable domain (outside the CDR3, taken from reference TRBV28 and TRBJ1-6): DVKVTQSSRYLVKRTGEKVFLECVQDMDHENMFWYRQDPGLGLRLIYFSYDVKMKEKGDIPEGYSVSREKKERFSLILESASTNQTSMYLCASSLGAANSPLHFGNGTRLTVT.

J is TRBJ2-1 and V is TRBV28; 13 bases fit TRBD2. The junction had 12 bases not matched to a gene; V was cut back by 3 bases and J by 7 bases. The CDR3 consists of 18 residues. Germline V gene sequence: CDR1 MDHEN, CDR2 SYDVKM. The CDR3 DNA reads TGTGCCAGCAGTTTCCCCCTCGGACTAGCGGGAGTTGGGAATGAGCAGTTCTTC. Its translation: CASSFPLGLAGVGNEQFF.

The V and J genes are TRBV7-9 and TRBJ1-1; unclear D gene. The CDR3 totals 14 residues. CDR1 SEHNR and CDR2 FQNEAQ come from the germline V gene (reference sequence). V lost 7 bases, J lost 2 bases, and 14 bases lay in between. Here the CDR3 reads CASIPDPGNTEAFF. The CDR3 DNA sequence: TGTGCCAGCATCCCAGACCCGGGTAACACTGAAGCTTTCTTT.

V and J are TRBV5-1 and TRBJ2-1; 7 bases line up with TRBD2. This CDR3 comprises 14 residues. The V and J ends lost 4 bases and 6 bases, in that order; junction bases with no gene match: 7. The germline gives CDR1 SGHRS, CDR2 YFSETQ. As DNA, the CDR3 is TGCGCCAGCAGCATCAAGCGGGAACTCAATGAGCAGTTCTTC. This encodes CASSIKRELNEQFF.

The J gene is TRBJ1-1, the V gene TRBV19; 7 bases are shared with TRBD1. Germline CDR1 LNHDA, CDR2 SQIVND (reference sequence). Germline trimming cut 7 bases from V and 6 bases from J; bases unmatched to any gene: 5. The CDR3 covers 12 residues. CDR3 sequence: CASNSGTAEAFF. In nucleotides, the CDR3 is TGTGCCAGTAATTCCGGGACAGCTGAAGCTTTCTTT.

The V gene is TRBV2, the J gene TRBJ1-6; no clear D gene. The germline V gene has CDR1 SNHLY and CDR2 FYNNEI. The CDR3 runs to 12 residues. V dropped 8 bases and J dropped 8 bases, with 10 bases sitting between them. The CDR3 loop reads CASGEGYSPLHF. In DNA form, the CDR3 reads TGTGCCAGCGGGGAGGGTTATTCACCCCTCCACTTT.

This rearrangement joins TRBV7-8 to TRBJ1-3; a weak D match, TRBD1 (6 bases). The CDR3 spans 15 residues. Trimming pared 2 bases from V and 4 bases from J, leaving 12 bases between. Germline-derived CDR1 and CDR2 are SGHVS and FQNEAQ. The CDR3 nucleotides read TGTGCCAGCAGCTTATTCGGGGGGCACGGAAACACCATATATTTT. It yields the protein CASSLFGGHGNTIYF. Full variable domain (outside the CDR3, taken from reference TRBV7-8 and TRBJ1-3): GAGVSQSPRYKVAKRGQDVALRCDPISGHVSLFWYQQALGQGPEFLTYFQNEAQLDKSGLPSDRFFAERPEGSVSTLKIQRTQQEDSAVYLCASSLFGGHGNTIYFGEGSWLTVV.

The chain links TRBV2 to TRBJ1-1, with D perhaps TRBD1 (5 bases). The CDR3 consists of 14 residues. The V end lost 1 base, the J end lost 2 bases, and 8 bases lay between the germline ends. Germline V lookup: CDR1 SNHLY, CDR2 FYNNEI. CDR3 protein: CASSEGTSNTEAFF. CDR3 nucleotides: TGTGCCAGCAGTGAAGGGACATCCAACACTGAAGCTTTCTTT.

The genes are TRBV28 and TRBJ2-2; no clear D gene. This CDR3 has 15 amino acids. The germline V gene has CDR1 MDHEN and CDR2 SYDVKM. V was clipped by 5 bases and J by 0 bases, with 10 bases between them. The CDR3 reads CASSPTNANTGELFF. The CDR3 DNA is TGTGCCAGCAGTCCTACTAACGCGAACACCGGGGAGCTGTTTTTT. Full variable domain (outside the CDR3, taken from reference TRBV28 and TRBJ2-2): DVKVTQSSRYLVKRTGEKVFLECVQDMDHENMFWYRQDPGLGLRLIYFSYDVKMKEKGDIPEGYSVSREKKERFSLILESASTNQTSMYLCASSPTNANTGELFFGEGSRLTVL.

The chain uses TRBV19 and TRBJ2-7; 8 nucleotides agree with TRBD2. This CDR3 spans 15 amino acids. The germline V gene has CDR1 LNHDA and CDR2 SQIVND (reference sequence). V was clipped by 3 bases and J by 3 bases; unmatched bases: 7. The CDR3 spells CASSISAGAGYEQYF. CDR3 coding DNA: TGTGCCAGTAGTATTTCAGCGGGAGCGGGCTACGAGCAGTACTTC.

This clone was recorded a few times. The gene calls are TRBV28 and TRBJ2-2; D not resolved. The CDR3 is 15 amino acids. The V end lost 2 bases, the J end lost 0 bases, and 7 bases lay between the germline ends. Germline CDR1 and CDR2: MDHEN and SYDVKM. This CDR3 is CASSLPQTNTGELFF. CDR3 bases: TGTGCCAGCAGTTTACCCCAAACGAACACCGGGGAGCTGTTTTTT. Complete variable domain (other parts from reference TRBV28 and TRBJ2-2): DVKVTQSSRYLVKRTGEKVFLECVQDMDHENMFWYRQDPGLGLRLIYFSYDVKMKEKGDIPEGYSVSREKKERFSLILESASTNQTSMYLCASSLPQTNTGELFFGEGSRLTVL.

This chain uses TRBV30 with TRBJ1-3; TRBD1 might be the D (5 bases). Germline CDR1 reads GTSNPN; CDR2 reads SVGIG (reference sequence). The CDR3 sequence is 15 residues long. The V and J ends lost 0 bases and 0 bases respectively, with 9 bases between them. This chain's CDR3 is CAWSVGAASGNTIYF. The DNA for the CDR3 is TGTGCCTGGAGTGTAGGGGCTGCCTCTGGAAACACCATATATTTT.

The chain joins TRBV18 to TRBJ2-1, with 8 bases fitting TRBD2. CDR3 length: 16 amino acids. Germline values: CDR1 KGHSH, CDR2 LQKENI. V was pared by 3 bases and J by 5 bases, with 9 bases of the junction left unmatched. CDR3 sequence reads: CASSPKALADHNEQFF. CDR3 in DNA: TGTGCCAGCTCACCGAAGGCACTAGCGGATCACAATGAGCAGTTCTTC.

V usage is TRBV2 and J usage is TRBJ2-1, with 13 nucleotides matching TRBD2. The CDR3 has 15 amino acids. Unmatched junction bases numbered 2, after V lost 6 bases and J lost 3 bases. Germline loops: CDR1 SNHLY, CDR2 FYNNEI. Here the CDR3 reads CASRGLAGIYNEQFF. CDR3 coding DNA: TGTGCCAGCAGGGGACTAGCGGGGATCTACAATGAGCAGTTCTTC.

CDR3 loop: CASSPPGQLSGNTIYF. In DNA form, the CDR3 reads TGTGCCAGCTCACCGCCGGGACAGCTTTCTGGAAACACCATATATTTT. The J gene is TRBJ1-3, the V gene TRBV18; TRBD1 agrees at 7 bases. The germline V gene has CDR1 KGHSH and CDR2 LQKENI. The CDR3 extends over 16 amino acids. J was trimmed by 1 base and V by 3 bases; bases with no gene match: 6. The full variable domain, its missing parts supplied by reference TRBV18 and TRBJ1-3, is NAGVMQNPRHLVRRRGQEARLRCSPMKGHSHVYWYRQLPEEGLKFMVYLQKENIIDESGMPKERFSAEFPKEGPSILRIQQVVRGDSAAYFCASSPPGQLSGNTIYFGEGSWLTVV.

The V gene is TRBV30, the J gene TRBJ1-5; no clear D gene. The CDR3 contains 14 residues. V was shortened by 4 bases and J by 5 bases, with 15 bases between the two germline ends. The germline V gene has CDR1 GTSNPN and CDR2 SVGIG (reference sequence). The CDR3 loop is CAWNSGQRDQPQHF. The CDR3, as DNA: TGTGCCTGGAACTCTGGCCAGAGGGATCAGCCCCAGCATTTT.

The chain carries TRBV5-5 and TRBJ2-7, with D tentatively TRBD1 (6 bases). Germline V gene sequence: CDR1 SGHKS, CDR2 YYEKEE (reference sequence). This CDR3 spans 15 amino acids. Deletions cut 4 bases from V and 0 bases from J, with 14 bases between. CDR3 sequence (DNA): TGTGCCAGCAGCCCTGGTACAGGGAGCTCCTACGAGCAGTACTTC. Protein product: CASSPGTGSSYEQYF.

The J gene is TRBJ2-7, the V gene TRBV5-1, with 14 positions matching TRBD2. The J segment lost 6 bases and the V segment lost 4 bases, leaving 6 bases of the junction unmatched. The CDR3 extends over 15 amino acids. Germline V gene sequence: CDR1 SGHRS, CDR2 YFSETQ. CDR3 sequence: CASSTGTSGSREQYF. CDR3 nucleotides: TGCGCCAGCAGCACGGGGACTAGCGGGAGCCGCGAGCAGTACTTC.

This chain links TRBV4-1 with TRBJ1-5; 9 bases match TRBD1. J lost 4 bases, V lost 1 base, and 5 bases had no gene match. CDR3 length: 16 residues. Germline CDR1 reads MGHRA; CDR2 reads YSYEKL. CDR3 amino acids: CASSQVDRGWNQPQHF. CDR3 in DNA: TGCGCCAGCAGCCAAGTTGACAGGGGGTGGAATCAGCCCCAGCATTTT.

The DNA for the CDR3 is TGTGCCAGCAGCCGAGGGAATAGACAGGGGTCTTCAGCTTTCTTT. Encoded protein: CASSRGNRQGSSAFF. The chain combines TRBV6-5 with TRBJ1-1; 8 nucleotides match TRBD1. Unmatched junction bases numbered 16, after V lost 6 bases and J lost 10 bases. The CDR3 has 15 residues. The germline V gene encodes CDR1 MNHEY and CDR2 SVGAGI.

The chain links TRBV4-2 to TRBJ2-1; maybe TRBD2 (5 bases). Germline loops: CDR1 LGHNA, CDR2 YNFKEQ. Trimming removed 5 bases at V and 0 bases at J, with 14 bases between. The CDR3 loop spans 16 amino acids. The CDR3 loop is CASSSILGSSYNEQFF. The CDR3 DNA reads TGTGCCAGCAGCTCTATACTAGGAAGCTCCTACAATGAGCAGTTCTTC.